Shown below are 20 T cell receptor beta chains from a single sample sequenced in a study of blood T cell repertoires in COVID-19. Only in-frame clones appear in the TCRdb table, and some are missing; sequencing was by immunoSEQ multiplex PCR. The table lists about 96,000 clones, approximately 90% of them singletons, with 4% to 4.5% in the top ten. Sample: peripheral blood. The source of these receptors is a human donor with COVID-19, enrolled during active disease. The donor label of this sample is uncertain.

The chain is built from TRBV7-9 and TRBJ2-7, with 7 bases fitting TRBD1. Germline V CDR1 and CDR2: SEHNR, FQNEAQ (reference sequence). The CDR3 has 15 residues. J lost 5 bases, V lost 3 bases, and 10 bases had no gene match. In DNA form, the CDR3 reads TGTGCCAGCAGCTTGTCGCGACAGGGCTTGGACGAGCAGTACTTC. This sequence encodes CASSLSRQGLDEQYF.

The chain combines TRBV7-3 with TRBJ1-6; no reliable D call. The germline CDR1 and CDR2 sequences are SGHTA and FQGTGA. V lost 1 base to trimming and J lost 8 bases, with 12 bases between them. The CDR3 consists of 15 residues. The CDR3 DNA sequence: TGTGCCAGCAGCTTAAGACTAGACGGGCATTCACCCCTCCACTTT. Protein: CASSLRLDGHSPLHF.

In this sample, this clone turned up once. The rearrangement joins TRBV5-5 to TRBJ1-6; no definite D call. The germline gives CDR1 SGHKS, CDR2 YYEKEE (reference sequence). CDR3 length: 15 residues. V dropped 2 bases and J dropped 8 bases, with 14 bases sitting between them. The CDR3 here is CASSFSGSGDSPLHF. DNA of the CDR3: TGTGCCAGCAGCTTTTCGGGTTCCGGGGATTCACCCCTCCACTTT.

The chain carries TRBV5-1 and TRBJ2-3; 13 bases line up with TRBD2. With 4 bases clipped from V and 6 bases from J, the junction kept 11 bases outside the gene matches. Per germline, CDR1 SGHRS and CDR2 YFSETQ. The CDR3 has 17 amino acids. The CDR3 DNA sequence: TGCGCCAGCAGCCCCGGACTAGCGGGGGTAGGTGCGGATACGCAGTATTTT. Amino acid sequence: CASSPGLAGVGADTQYF.

In this sample, this clone turned up a few times. The junction departs from the called germline gene at one end, perhaps through a read error. The chain couples TRBV19 to TRBJ1-2; possibly TRBD1 for D (5 bases). The CDR3 is 15 residues long. Looked up from germline, CDR1 is LNHDA and CDR2 is SQIVND (reference sequence). The CDR3 protein is CASNLPGGGNYGYTF. CDR3 coding DNA: TGTGCAAGTAACCTACCCGGTGGGGGGAACTATGGCTACACCTTC.

This clone was seen a few times. In nucleotides, the CDR3 is TGTGCTAGTCGGGGTACCGATCAGCCCCAGCATTTT. Translating gives CASRGTDQPQHF. The V call is TRBV12-5, the J call TRBJ1-5; no definite D call. V was cut by 8 bases and J by 5 bases, with 10 bases left in between. The CDR3 spans 12 residues. The germline V gene has CDR1 LGHNT and CDR2 FRNRAP.

The chain has TRBV5-1 and TRBJ1-6; possible D gene TRBD1, 6 bases. V was cut by 0 bases and J by 7 bases, with 11 bases left in between. CDR1 and CDR2 from the germline V gene are SGHRS and YFSETQ. This CDR3 has 15 amino acids. CDR3 sequence (DNA): TGCGCCAGCAGCTTGGTCCCGCAGGGGAATTCACCCCTCCACTTT. Translation: CASSLVPQGNSPLHF.

The chain uses TRBV28 and TRBJ1-2; maybe TRBD1 (6 bases). Germline CDR1 and CDR2: MDHEN and SYDVKM. V shed 6 bases and J shed 7 bases, with 24 bases lying between them. This CDR3 is built from 16 residues. CDR3 protein: CASSPTRERGGGGYTF. The CDR3 coding sequence is TGTGCCAGCAGCCCTACGAGGGAGAGGGGAGGGGGTGGCTACACCTTC.

This rearrangement joins TRBV2 to TRBJ2-5, with D unresolved. The germline V and J ends were trimmed by 5 bases and 2 bases, with 9 bases remaining between them. This CDR3 is 13 amino acids long. The germline V gene has CDR1 SNHLY and CDR2 FYNNEI. CDR3 region: CASSSVWQETQYF. The CDR3 DNA follows: TGTGCCAGCAGTTCAGTTTGGCAAGAGACCCAGTACTTC.

This chain links TRBV4-2 with TRBJ2-7; TRBD1 agrees at 8 bases. The CDR3 loop spans 16 amino acids. Germline CDR1 is LGHNA and CDR2 is YNFKEQ. V was pared by 3 bases and J by 9 bases, with 16 bases of the junction left unmatched. In DNA form, the CDR3 reads TGTGCCAGCAGCCATAGGCCGCGACAGGGGCCGGTAGGGCAGTACTTC. Amino acid sequence: CASSHRPRQGPVGQYF.

The chain recombines TRBV10-3 with TRBJ2-6; 12 bases match TRBD1. Trimming cost V 6 bases and J 0 bases; bases outside gene matches: 6. The germline V gene has CDR1 ENHRY and CDR2 SYGVKD. CDR3 length: 18 amino acids. CDR3 sequence: CAIRGQGAKSSGANVLTF. In DNA, the CDR3 is TGTGCCATCAGGGGACAGGGGGCTAAGAGCTCTGGGGCCAACGTCCTGACTTTC.

The CDR3 spells CASSRTGEWTEAFF. The CDR3 DNA sequence: TGCGCCAGCAGTCGGACAGGGGAATGGACTGAAGCTTTCTTT. The gene calls are TRBV5-1 and TRBJ1-1, with TRBD1 matching 9 bases. CDR1 SGHRS and CDR2 YFSETQ come from the germline V gene. V shed 5 bases and J 5 bases; nucleotides not matched to a gene: 7. The CDR3 is made up of 14 amino acids.

V gene TRBV11-2 combines with J gene TRBJ1-1; 8 nucleotides match TRBD1. The trim removed 4 bases at V and 4 bases at J, leaving 8 bases unmatched. Germline assignment: CDR1 SGHAT and CDR2 FQNNGV. CDR3 size: 15 residues. CDR3 loop: CASSWAGGEGTEAFF. The CDR3 bases are TGTGCCAGCAGCTGGGCAGGGGGCGAGGGCACTGAAGCTTTCTTT.

The chain is built from TRBV13 and TRBJ1-1; possible D gene TRBD1, 6 bases. With 1 base removed from V and 10 bases from J, the gap between germline ends came to 13 bases. The length of the CDR3 is 13 residues. Germline V lookup: CDR1 PRHDT, CDR2 FYEKMQ (reference sequence). The CDR3 nucleotides read TGTGCCAGCAGCTTAGAACAGGGTCTTGGAGCTTTCTTT. It yields the protein CASSLEQGLGAFF. Based on the CDR3 plus reference TRBV13 and TRBJ1-1, the full variable domain is AAGVIQSPRHLIKEKRETATLKCYPIPRHDTVYWYQQGPGQDPQFLISFYEKMQSDKGSIPDRFSAQQFSDYHSELNMSSLELGDSALYFCASSLEQGLGAFFGQGTRLTVV.

The chain carries TRBV9 and TRBJ1-6; D might be TRBD1 (6 bases). This CDR3 is built from 16 residues. V was trimmed by 5 bases and J by 5 bases, leaving 17 bases between them. Germline CDR1 reads SGDLS; CDR2 reads YYNGEE. This CDR3 reads CASSPRGGKDNSPLHF. DNA for the CDR3: TGTGCCAGCAGTCCGAGAGGGGGTAAAGATAATTCACCCCTCCACTTT.

The CDR3 protein is CAISEVGRDRGGNEQFF. The CDR3 coding sequence is TGTGCCATCAGTGAGGTGGGACGGGACAGGGGAGGCAATGAGCAGTTCTTC. V is TRBV10-3 and J is TRBJ2-1; 10 nucleotides align to TRBD1. Germline trimming cut 2 bases from V and 6 bases from J; bases unmatched to any gene: 10. Germline CDR1 is ENHRY and CDR2 is SYGVKD. The length of the CDR3 is 17 residues.

This chain joins TRBV7-3 and TRBJ2-5, with 8 nucleotides matching TRBD1. Germline V CDR1 and CDR2: SGHTA, FQGTGA. The trim removed 2 bases at V and 5 bases at J, leaving 7 bases unmatched. The CDR3 is 15 amino acids. The CDR3, as DNA: TGTGCCAGCAGCTTAGGACAGGGTCTGCTGGAGACCCAGTACTTC. Translating it yields CASSLGQGLLETQYF.

The chain carries TRBV28 and TRBJ2-3; 7 bases are shared with TRBD1. Germline V lookup: CDR1 MDHEN, CDR2 SYDVKM. J lost 2 bases, V lost 4 bases, and 3 bases had no gene match. The CDR3 sequence is 14 residues long. CDR3 nucleotides: TGTGCCAGCAGTTGGGGGACAGCCACAGATACGCAGTATTTT. This gives the protein CASSWGTATDTQYF.

The CDR3: CASSSVRGETQYF. For the CDR3, the DNA is TGTGCCAGCAGTAGTGTTAGGGGGGAGACCCAGTACTTC. The chain recombines TRBV6-6 with TRBJ2-5; D may be TRBD1 (6 bases). Trimming pared 5 bases from V and 5 bases from J, leaving 12 bases between. Germline assignment: CDR1 MNHNY and CDR2 SVGAGI (reference sequence). The CDR3 consists of 13 residues.

This clone was detected only once. The rearrangement links TRBV5-1 to TRBJ2-7; 12 nucleotides align to TRBD2. The CDR3 has 15 amino acids. V trimming: 1 base; J trimming: 6 bases; junction bases outside the gene matches: 5. CDR1 SGHRS and CDR2 YFSETQ come from the germline V gene. The CDR3 coding sequence is TGCGCCAGCAGCTTGTCGACTAGCGGGAGAGGCGAGCAGTACTTC. Amino acid sequence: CASSLSTSGRGEQYF.